This T cell receptor beta chain was obtained from a study of cytomegalovirus exposure and HLA in healthy donors. Study summary: A previous analysis identified fewer than 130 million unique TCR beta sequences derived from around 200 million T cells.

Points on this clone: The antigen is not known.

The CDR3 length is 14 residues. Germline V CDR1 and CDR2: MGHRA, YSYEKL. The V and J ends lost 6 bases and 1 base, in that order; junction bases with no gene match: 4. Amplification used 60 Vbeta primers and 13 Jbeta primers. Measured with immunoSEQ multiplex PCR; TCRdb has only the in-frame clones, and not every one. This sample has about 190,000 clones, with roughly four fifths found just once. General study results and limits: Reports described diagnosis of cytomegalovirus status by the classifier as highly specific and sensitive. Presence/absence analyses took donor sequencing depth as roughly uniform. Follow-up analysis later connected one missense variant in DCLRE1C with trimming of TCR beta V- and J-genes.

The chain uses TRBV4-1 and TRBJ1-1; 8 bases are a match to TRBD1. This sequence originates from a man aged 18-30 years in good health and CMV-seronegative. Material: PBMCs. The CDR3 nucleotides read TGCGCCAGCAGTCACAGGGGGGCGAACACTGAAGCTTTCTTT. The encoded protein is CASSHRGANTEAFF.